This TCR beta chain comes out of a study of T cell responses to AZD1222 COVID-19 vaccine. Sequenced by immunoSEQ multiplex PCR; TCRdb stores in-frame clones only, minus some. The sample holds approximately 100,000 clones; around 87% are singletons and the top ten take roughly 10%. Germline values: CDR1 SGHTA, CDR2 FQGNSA. The CDR3 consists of 14 residues. V lost 0 bases and J lost 9; bases outside the gene matches: 3. This clone occurred once. Antigen specificity is unknown. Findings and limits, study-wide: Donors were chiefly white British, with a greater number of females, and clonal diversity was perhaps underestimated. Just a handful of AZD1222 recipients tested seropositive at baseline.

Sequenced here: peripheral blood, sampled 28 days after the second AZD1222 dose. The TCR was taken from an adult who received the AZD1222 COVID-19 vaccine. The chain couples TRBV7-2 to TRBJ2-1, with TRBD2 matching 9 bases. The CDR3 DNA is TGTGCCAGCAGCTTAGCTAGCGGGAGACGTGAGCAGTTCTTC. This gives the protein CASSLASGRREQFF. The whole variable domain, remainder taken from reference TRBV7-2 and TRBJ2-1, is GAGVSQSPSNKVTEKGKDVELRCDPISGHTALYWYRQSLGQGLEFLIYFQGNSAPDKSGLPSDRFSAERTGGSVSTLTIQRTQQEDSAVYLCASSLASGRREQFFGPGTRLTVL.